Below, 24 T cell receptor beta chains from the same sample are listed, as sequenced in a study of blood T cell repertoires in COVID-19. Repertoires were generated with immunoSEQ multiplex PCR, while TCRdb's copy carries only in-frame clones and drops some. The repertoire consists of about 54,000 clones, with about four fifths occurring once and the leading ten covering around 5.3%. Sequenced sample: peripheral blood. The receptors stem from a woman in her sixties with acute or convalescent COVID-19.

CDR3 in amino acids: CASSQESRVGEKLFF. Written as DNA, the CDR3 is TGCGCCAGCAGCCAAGAAAGCAGGGTGGGTGAAAAACTGTTTTTT. This chain connects TRBV4-1 to TRBJ1-4, with D perhaps matching TRBD1 (5 bases). V was trimmed by 0 bases and J by 7 bases, leaving 12 bases between them. This CDR3 spans 15 amino acids. The germline gives CDR1 MGHRA, CDR2 YSYEKL.

This chain connects TRBV18 to TRBJ2-7, with a possible D match to TRBD2 (6 bases). Germline V gives CDR1 KGHSH, CDR2 LQKENI. CDR3 length equals 14 residues. V dropped 3 bases and J dropped 0 bases, with 9 bases sitting between them. The CDR3 spells CASSPGGPSYEQYF. Written as DNA, the CDR3 is TGTGCCAGCTCACCGGGGGGTCCCTCCTACGAGCAGTACTTC.

The chain employs TRBV19 and TRBJ1-2, with 10 bases that match TRBD1. Trimming cost V 4 bases and J 8 bases; bases outside gene matches: 10. Germline V lookup: CDR1 LNHDA, CDR2 SQIVND (reference sequence). The CDR3 runs to 15 residues. The DNA of the CDR3 is TGTGCCAGTAGTAGTTTCCGGGACAGGGGAGTCGGCTACACCTTC. Amino acid sequence: CASSSFRDRGVGYTF.

The chain links TRBV4-2 to TRBJ2-3; D gene uncertain. V was trimmed by 3 bases and J by 3 bases, leaving 10 bases between them. The CDR3 extends over 14 amino acids. Germline lookup yields CDR1 LGHNA and CDR2 YNFKEQ. DNA of the CDR3: TGTGCCAGCAGCCAGGAGTATGGGACAGATACGCAGTATTTT. Protein: CASSQEYGTDTQYF.

This sequence joins TRBV2 and TRBJ1-5; a possible D gene is TRBD1 (5 bases). The CDR3 consists of 14 residues. Germline CDR1 and CDR2: SNHLY and FYNNEI. With 3 bases removed from V and 2 bases from J, the gap between germline ends came to 8 bases. The CDR3 sequence is CASSDGGGNQPQHF. Here the CDR3 DNA reads TGTGCCAGCAGTGATGGGGGGGGCAATCAGCCCCAGCATTTT.

CDR3: CASSAPTGTGDRDGYTF. The CDR3 DNA reads TGTGCCAGCAGTGCTCCTACCGGGACAGGGGATCGGGATGGCTACACCTTC. V gene TRBV28 combines with J gene TRBJ1-2; 10 positions agree with TRBD1. The CDR3 has 17 residues. V gave up 5 bases and J gave up 6 bases; unmatched junction bases: 15. From germline, CDR1 is MDHEN and CDR2 SYDVKM.

The chain joins TRBV6-5 to TRBJ1-4, with D tentatively TRBD1 (6 bases). CDR1 is MNHEY and CDR2 is SVGAGI in the germline V gene. V was pared by 8 bases and J by 2 bases, with 12 bases between. The CDR3 is made up of 14 amino acids. CDR3 sequence (DNA): TGTGCCAGCGTGAGAGGGGGTACTAATGAAAAACTGTTTTTT. Translated, it gives CASVRGGTNEKLFF.

The gene calls are TRBV2 and TRBJ1-2; 7 bases line up with TRBD1. V shed 8 bases, J shed 6 bases, and the junction held 9 bases outside the gene matches. Germline assignment: CDR1 SNHLY and CDR2 FYNNEI. CDR3 length equals 13 residues. The DNA of the CDR3 is TGTGCCAGCGAAGGGGGGACAGTAAATGGCTACACCTTC. Its protein is CASEGGTVNGYTF. The entire variable domain, with the rest obtained from reference TRBV2 and TRBJ1-2, is as follows: EPEVTQTPSHQVTQMGQEVILRCVPISNHLYFYWYRQILGQKVEFLVSFYNNEISEKSEIFDDQFSVERPDGSNFTLKIRSTKLEDSAMYFCASEGGTVNGYTFGSGTRLTVV.

This sequence joins TRBV2 and TRBJ2-6; 8 bases align to TRBD1. Germline lookup yields CDR1 SNHLY and CDR2 FYNNEI. With 6 bases clipped from V and 0 bases from J, the junction kept 7 bases outside the gene matches. The CDR3 totals 17 residues. CDR3 amino acids: CASRGRGLRSGANVLTF. The DNA of the CDR3 is TGTGCCAGCAGGGGCAGGGGGCTTCGCTCTGGGGCCAACGTCCTGACTTTC.

This chain connects TRBV5-1 to TRBJ2-3; possibly TRBD2 for D (6 bases). Germline values: CDR1 SGHRS, CDR2 YFSETQ. The V end was cut by 0 bases, the J end by 0 bases, with 8 bases between. The CDR3 runs 15 residues. CDR3 in DNA: TGCGCCAGCAGCTTGGATGGGACTAGCACAGATACGCAGTATTTT. This sequence encodes CASSLDGTSTDTQYF.

This chain joins TRBV6-1 and TRBJ1-5; no reliable D call. The CDR3 has 15 residues. Germline loops: CDR1 MNHNS, CDR2 SASEGT. Trimming stripped 1 base from V and 0 bases from J, with 7 bases between. Here the CDR3 reads CASSEESLSNQPQHF. For the CDR3, the DNA is TGTGCCAGCAGTGAAGAATCCCTTAGCAATCAGCCCCAGCATTTT.

The chain has TRBV5-1 and TRBJ2-1; tentative D call: TRBD1 (6 bases). The CDR3 has 16 amino acids. V was clipped by 0 bases and J by 2 bases, with 12 bases between them. Looked up from germline, CDR1 is SGHRS and CDR2 is YFSETQ. CDR3 sequence: CASSLAWGQAYNEQFF. The DNA of the CDR3 is TGCGCCAGCAGCTTGGCCTGGGGACAAGCCTACAATGAGCAGTTCTTC.

This chain links TRBV29-1 with TRBJ2-7; TRBD2 agrees at 10 bases. Per the germline V gene, CDR1 is SQVTM and CDR2 is ANQGSEA. The V gene end was trimmed by 3 bases and the J gene end by 5 bases; junction bases not matched to a gene: 7. This CDR3 has 14 amino acids. The CDR3 sequence: CSVDERGGFHEQYF. The CDR3 DNA reads as TGCAGCGTTGATGAGCGGGGGGGCTTCCACGAGCAGTACTTC.

The chain links TRBV9 to TRBJ2-3, with a tentative D call TRBD2 (5 bases). CDR3 length: 12 residues. Germline V gene lookup returns CDR1 SGDLS and CDR2 YYNGEE. V dropped 4 bases and J dropped 2 bases, with 5 bases sitting between them. CDR3 DNA: TGTGCCAGCAGCCGGGACACAGATACGCAGTATTTT. Translating it yields CASSRDTDTQYF.

CDR3 sequence: CATSRGRVSNQPQHF. CDR3 DNA sequence: TGTGCCACCAGCAGAGGCAGGGTAAGCAATCAGCCCCAGCATTTT. The rearrangement joins TRBV15 to TRBJ1-5; tentative D call: TRBD1 (5 bases). CDR1 is LNHNV and CDR2 is YYDKDF in the germline V gene (reference sequence). V dropped 1 base and J dropped 1 base, with 8 bases sitting between them. The CDR3 consists of 15 residues.

The J gene is TRBJ2-1, the V gene TRBV7-9; a possible D gene is TRBD2 (6 bases). V shed 5 bases and J shed 8 bases, with 25 bases lying between them. Per the germline V gene, CDR1 is SEHNR and CDR2 is FQNEAQ (reference sequence). The CDR3 extends over 17 amino acids. The CDR3 reads CASSPPSGDGRRDEQFF. The CDR3, as DNA: TGTGCCAGCAGCCCTCCCTCCGGGGACGGCAGGAGGGATGAGCAGTTCTTC. Looking up the rest from reference TRBV7-9 and TRBJ2-1 gives the full variable domain: DTGVSQNPRHKITKRGQNVTFRCDPISEHNRLYWYRQTLGQGPEFLTYFQNEAQLEKSRLLSDRFSAERPKGSFSTLEIQRTEQGDSAMYLCASSPPSGDGRRDEQFFGPGTRLTVL.

The chain carries TRBV7-9 and TRBJ1-1; D remains ambiguous. Germline CDR1 and CDR2: SEHNR and FQNEAQ (reference sequence). The CDR3 covers 13 residues. V lost 4 bases and J lost 0, with 6 bases in between. CDR3 in amino acids: CASSSVLNTEAFF. Written as DNA, the CDR3 is TGTGCCAGCAGCTCGGTCCTGAACACTGAAGCTTTCTTT.

V usage is TRBV6-5 and J usage is TRBJ1-1; no firm D call. Per germline, CDR1 MNHEY and CDR2 SVGAGI. Between the trimmed V and J ends, which lost 6 bases and 3 bases, there was a span of 14 bases. There are 14 residues in the CDR3. CDR3 amino acids: CASSRLEDYTEAFF. The DNA of the CDR3 is TGTGCCAGCAGCCGCTTGGAGGATTACACTGAAGCTTTCTTT.

Only a few counts were recorded for this clone. This chain connects TRBV9 to TRBJ1-2; D ambiguous. The CDR3 is made up of 13 amino acids. The ends were cut back, 1 base at V and 2 bases at J, with 6 bases in the middle. Germline V gene data show CDR1 as SGDLS and CDR2 as YYNGEE. CDR3 in amino acids: CASSVRQNYGYTF. The CDR3 DNA follows: TGTGCCAGCAGCGTACGTCAGAACTATGGCTACACCTTC.

In regard to this clone: The sample holds other DNA sequences that translate to the same CDR3. The rearrangement joins TRBV5-1 to TRBJ1-6; TRBD1 aligns across 8 bases. Trimming took 4 bases from V and 1 from J; bases not matched to a gene: 4. Germline lookup yields CDR1 SGHRS and CDR2 YFSETQ. This CDR3 spans 16 amino acids. The CDR3, as DNA: TGCGCCAGCAGCCCGGACAGGGATTCCTATAATTCACCCCTCCACTTT. Translating gives CASSPDRDSYNSPLHF.

This sequence joins TRBV30 and TRBJ2-2; TRBD2 matches at 15 bases. Unmatched junction bases numbered 16, after V lost 0 bases and J lost 5 bases. The CDR3 contains 21 residues. Germline values: CDR1 GTSNPN, CDR2 SVGIG (reference sequence). The CDR3 bases are TGTGCCTGGAGTGTACATGGGACTAGCGGGGGGTCCCGTCAGTGGACCGGGGAGCTGTTTTTT. Translating it yields CAWSVHGTSGGSRQWTGELFF.

This clone was counted a few times. The chain links TRBV11-2 to TRBJ2-7, with D uncertain. Germline V gene data show CDR1 as SGHAT and CDR2 as FQNNGV. The CDR3 contains 12 residues. V was clipped by 3 bases and J by 5 bases, with 8 bases between them. CDR3 sequence (DNA): TGTGCCAGCAGCTTTAACAGCAACGAGCAGTACTTC. Its translation is CASSFNSNEQYF.

The CDR3 loop reads CASSLAWDTHTGELFF. CDR3 bases: TGTGCCAGCAGCCTTGCCTGGGACACCCACACCGGGGAGCTGTTTTTT. The chain couples TRBV7-9 to TRBJ2-2; D may be TRBD1 (6 bases). This CDR3 region has 16 residues. Germline CDR1 is SEHNR and CDR2 is FQNEAQ (reference sequence). Between the trimmed V and J ends, which lost 5 bases and 3 bases, there was a span of 16 bases.

The CDR3 here is CATSRSGTSEQYF. CDR3 coding DNA: TGTGCCACCAGCAGGTCCGGGACTAGCGAGCAGTACTTC. The chain employs TRBV15 and TRBJ2-7; 8 nucleotides match TRBD2. The V and J ends lost 3 bases and 6 bases, in that order; junction bases with no gene match: 4. The germline CDR1 and CDR2 sequences are LNHNV and YYDKDF (reference sequence). This CDR3 is built from 13 residues.